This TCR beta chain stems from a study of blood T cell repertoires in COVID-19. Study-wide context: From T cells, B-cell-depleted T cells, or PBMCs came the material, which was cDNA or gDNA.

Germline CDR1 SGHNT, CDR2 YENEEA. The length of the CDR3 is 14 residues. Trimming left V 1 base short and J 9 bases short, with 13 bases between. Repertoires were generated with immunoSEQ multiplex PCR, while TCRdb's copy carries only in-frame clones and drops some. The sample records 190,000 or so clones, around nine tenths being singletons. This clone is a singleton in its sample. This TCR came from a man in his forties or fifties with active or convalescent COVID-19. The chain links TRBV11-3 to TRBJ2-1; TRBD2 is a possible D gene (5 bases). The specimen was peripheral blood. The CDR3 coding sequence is TGTGCCAGCAGCTTAGTAGGGCTAGCATTTGAGCAGTTCTTC. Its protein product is CASSLVGLAFEQFF. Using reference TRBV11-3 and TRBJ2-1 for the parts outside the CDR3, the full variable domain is EAGVVQSPRYKIIEKKQPVAFWCNPISGHNTLYWYLQNLGQGPELLIRYENEEAVDDSQLPKDRFSAERLKGVDSTLKIQPAELGDSAVYLCASSLVGLAFEQFFGPGTRLTVL.